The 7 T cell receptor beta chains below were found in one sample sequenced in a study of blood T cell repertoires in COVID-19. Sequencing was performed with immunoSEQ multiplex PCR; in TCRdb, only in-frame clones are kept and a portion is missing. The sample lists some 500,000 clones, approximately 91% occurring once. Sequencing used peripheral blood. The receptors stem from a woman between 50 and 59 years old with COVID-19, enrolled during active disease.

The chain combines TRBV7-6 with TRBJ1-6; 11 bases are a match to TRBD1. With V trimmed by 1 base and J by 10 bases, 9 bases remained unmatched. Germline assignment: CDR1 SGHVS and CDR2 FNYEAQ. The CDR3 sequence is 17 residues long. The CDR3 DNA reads TGTGCCAGCAGCTTAGAAACCTCCGGGACAGGGGGGTCACCCCTCCACTTT. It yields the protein CASSLETSGTGGSPLHF.

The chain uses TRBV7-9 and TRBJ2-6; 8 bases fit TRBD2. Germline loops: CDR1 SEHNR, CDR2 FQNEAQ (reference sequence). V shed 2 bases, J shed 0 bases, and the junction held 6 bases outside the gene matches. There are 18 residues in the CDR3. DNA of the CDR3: TGTGCCAGCAGCTTACAAGCGGGGGTTACCTCTGGGGCCAACGTCCTGACTTTC. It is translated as CASSLQAGVTSGANVLTF.

CDR3 residues: CASASLRRTGDEQYF. CDR3 DNA sequence: TGCGCCAGCGCCAGTCTCCGACGGACAGGGGACGAGCAGTACTTC. This chain connects TRBV5-1 to TRBJ2-7; TRBD1 matches 9 bases. This CDR3 has 15 residues. The ends lost 7 bases at V and 5 bases at J; junction bases unmatched: 13. Germline V gene lookup returns CDR1 SGHRS and CDR2 YFSETQ.

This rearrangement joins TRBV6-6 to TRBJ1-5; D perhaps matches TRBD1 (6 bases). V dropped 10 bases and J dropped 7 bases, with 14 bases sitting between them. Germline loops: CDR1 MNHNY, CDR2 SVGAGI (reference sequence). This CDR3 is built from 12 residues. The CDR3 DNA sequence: TGTGCCACCGACAGGTCGGGGCAGCCCCAGCATTTT. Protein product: CATDRSGQPQHF.

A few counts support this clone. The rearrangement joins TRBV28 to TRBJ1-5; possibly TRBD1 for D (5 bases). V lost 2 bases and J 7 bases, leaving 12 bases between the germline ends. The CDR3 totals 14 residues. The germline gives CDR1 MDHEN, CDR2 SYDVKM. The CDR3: CASSLVQGIQPQHF. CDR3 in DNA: TGTGCCAGCAGTTTAGTCCAGGGTATACAGCCCCAGCATTTT. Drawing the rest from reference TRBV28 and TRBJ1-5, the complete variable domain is DVKVTQSSRYLVKRTGEKVFLECVQDMDHENMFWYRQDPGLGLRLIYFSYDVKMKEKGDIPEGYSVSREKKERFSLILESASTNQTSMYLCASSLVQGIQPQHFGDGTRLSIL.

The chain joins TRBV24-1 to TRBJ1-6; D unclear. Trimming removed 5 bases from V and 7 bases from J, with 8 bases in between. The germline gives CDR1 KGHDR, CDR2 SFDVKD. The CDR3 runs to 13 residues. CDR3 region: CATSGDTNSPLHF. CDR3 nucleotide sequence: TGTGCCACCAGTGGAGACACCAATTCACCCCTCCACTTT.

The DNA of the CDR3 is TGTGCCTGGAGTCCCCCGAGATATGGCAATGAGCAGTTCTTC. Its protein product is CAWSPPRYGNEQFF. V and J are TRBV30 and TRBJ2-1; D is ambiguous. The CDR3 contains 14 residues. Germline assignment: CDR1 GTSNPN and CDR2 SVGIG (reference sequence). Trimming cost V 2 bases and J 6 bases, with 14 bases left between them.